Sequencing of this T cell receptor (beta chain) was carried out in a study of blood T cell repertoires in COVID-19. Overall study: The cDNA or gDNA used as material had been derived from T cells, B-cell-depleted T cells, or PBMCs.

Repertoires were generated with immunoSEQ multiplex PCR, while TCRdb's copy carries only in-frame clones and drops some. The sample consists of around 500,000 clones, 88% of them appearing once. This CDR3 region has 15 residues. CDR1 is MNHEY, CDR2 SMNVEV, per germline (reference sequence). Trimming took off 6 bases at V and 3 bases at J, with 17 bases between the two ends. Material for sequencing was PBMCs or T cells enriched from blood (not recorded which). The rearrangement links TRBV27 to TRBJ1-1; TRBD1 might be the D (5 bases). The sequence was obtained from a woman aged 40 to 50 who had recovered from COVID-19. CDR3 in amino acids: CASSPLGGRYTEAFF. CDR3 coding DNA: TGTGCCAGCAGCCCCCTCGGGGGTAGGTACACTGAAGCTTTCTTT.